The 27 T cell receptor beta chains below come from one sample, sequenced in a study of T-cell reconstitution after alpha-beta-depleted transplantation in children. Preparation of the TCRbeta library used unique molecular identifiers. One entry per CDR3 protein, called by TCRdb with MiXCR from the PCR reads. The sample has some 48,000 distinct CDR3 sequences; less than 6% are singletons. Sequences were derived from PBMCs, mostly from graft donor cells, sampled 60 days after TCRalphabeta/CD19-depleted stem cell transplant. These TCRs come from a female patient aged 2-15 years who had a stem cell transplant for aplastic anemia, so the T cells may come from the graft donor.

In this sample, this clonotype turned up a few times. This chain uses TRBV30 with TRBJ2-6; 7 bases are a match to TRBD2. V lost 0 bases and J lost 1; bases outside the gene matches: 3. The CDR3 is made up of 16 amino acids. The V gene's germline CDR1 is GTSNPN and CDR2 SVGIG (reference sequence). Written as DNA, the CDR3 is TGTGCCTGGAGTGTGACTAGCAGGTCTGGGGCCAACGTCCTGACTTTC. As protein: CAWSVTSRSGANVLTF.

This clonotype was counted ten times or more. This chain connects TRBV15 to TRBJ1-1; D uncertain. CDR3 length equals 13 residues. Germline V gene lookup returns CDR1 LNHNV and CDR2 YYDKDF (reference sequence). Trimming took 7 bases from V and 0 from J, leaving 9 bases between them. CDR3 residues: CATTGGLNTEAFF. The CDR3 bases are TGTGCCACCACCGGCGGATTGAACACTGAAGCTTTCTTT.

This clonotype was counted a few times. This chain links TRBV2 with TRBJ2-5, with unresolved D. Germline CDR1 and CDR2: SNHLY and FYNNEI. V was trimmed by 7 bases and J by 1 base, leaving 13 bases between them. The CDR3 contains 14 residues. This CDR3 reads CASTLRAAQETQYF. The DNA for the CDR3 is TGTGCCAGCACCTTACGGGCCGCCCAAGAGACCCAGTACTTC.

This clonotype was counted a few times. The V gene is TRBV27, the J gene TRBJ1-2, with D possibly being TRBD1 (5 bases). Trimming cost V 3 bases and J 6 bases, with 17 bases left between them. CDR1 MNHEY and CDR2 SMNVEV come from the germline V gene (reference sequence). The CDR3 extends over 15 amino acids. The CDR3 region has the DNA TGTGCCAGCAGTTTGACGGGGGTAAAGGCGCATGGCTACACCTTC. This codes for CASSLTGVKAHGYTF.

Many counts were recorded for this clonotype. The J gene is TRBJ1-2, the V gene TRBV4-1; D uncertain. Germline lookup yields CDR1 MGHRA and CDR2 YSYEKL. V gave up 1 base and J gave up 2 bases, with 5 bases separating them. The CDR3 is made up of 13 amino acids. The CDR3 bases are TGCGCCAGCAGCCAAGTAGAAAACTATGGCTACACCTTC. Amino acid sequence: CASSQVENYGYTF.

This clonotype was counted ten times or more. The rearrangement joins TRBV5-1 to TRBJ2-2; tentative D call: TRBD2 (5 bases). CDR1 is SGHRS, CDR2 YFSETQ, per germline. V shed 1 base and J shed 0 bases, with 7 bases lying between them. This CDR3 region has 15 residues. The CDR3 sequence is CASSLTSANTGELFF. CDR3 nucleotides: TGCGCCAGCAGCTTGACTAGTGCGAACACCGGGGAGCTGTTTTTT.

This clonotype has just a few counts. This sequence joins TRBV3-1 and TRBJ1-1, with a possible D match to TRBD1 (5 bases). This CDR3 is built from 13 residues. With 6 bases removed from V and 1 base from J, the gap between germline ends came to 9 bases. Looked up from germline, CDR1 is LGHDT and CDR2 is YNNKEL (reference sequence). CDR3 loop: CASSNRPNTEAFF. The CDR3 nucleotides read TGTGCCAGCAGTAACAGGCCGAACACTGAAGCTTTCTTT.

There are many counts of this clonotype. The chain recombines TRBV9 with TRBJ1-1; the match to TRBD1 covers 11 bases. The CDR3 runs 16 residues. The V segment lost 4 bases and the J segment 3 bases; nucleotides outside the gene matches: 8. Per germline, CDR1 SGDLS and CDR2 YYNGEE. The CDR3 DNA sequence: TGTGCCAGCAGCCCACCGGGACAGGGGGTGTACACTGAAGCTTTCTTT. Amino acids: CASSPPGQGVYTEAFF.

In the case of this clonotype: A much bigger clone sits one base away, suggesting this may be a read error. This chain joins TRBV15 and TRBJ1-1, with 8 bases fitting TRBD1. From germline, CDR1 is LNHNV and CDR2 YYDKDF (reference sequence). The CDR3 spans 15 residues. CDR3 loop: CSTSRGGQVNTEAFF. DNA of the CDR3: TGTTCCACCAGCAGAGGGGGACAGGTTAACACTGAAGCTTTCTTT.

In its sample, this clonotype was seen many times. The genes are TRBV6-2 or TRBV6-3 and TRBJ2-1; unclear D gene. Trimming removed 8 bases from V and 4 bases from J, with 12 bases in between. This CDR3 has 13 residues. Germline V gene sequence: CDR1 MNHEY, CDR2 SVGEGT. CDR3 loop: CASVKAAYNEQFF. CDR3 DNA: TGTGCCAGCGTGAAGGCAGCTTACAATGAGCAGTTCTTC.

This clonotype was detected ten times or more. The rearrangement uses TRBV30 and TRBJ2-7; D is undetermined. The ends were cut back, 3 bases at V and 0 bases at J, with 15 bases in the middle. Looked up from germline, CDR1 is GTSNPN and CDR2 is SVGIG (reference sequence). The CDR3 is made up of 15 amino acids. CDR3 in amino acids: CAWRLASTYSYEQYF. CDR3 nucleotide sequence: TGTGCCTGGAGGCTGGCGAGCACTTACTCCTACGAGCAGTACTTC. Full variable domain (outside the CDR3, taken from reference TRBV30 and TRBJ2-7): SQTIHQWPATLVQPVGSPLSLECTVEGTSNPNLYWYRQAAGRGLQLLFYSVGIGQISSEVPQNLSASRPQDRQFILSSKKLLLSDSGFYLCAWRLASTYSYEQYFGPGTRLTVT.

This clonotype came up many times. The chain uses TRBV20-1 and TRBJ2-4; D is unresolved. The germline CDR1 and CDR2 sequences are DFQATT and SNEGSKA (reference sequence). V was pared by 1 base and J by 0 bases, with 4 bases between. This CDR3 comprises 13 residues. The CDR3 reads CSARGTAKNIQYF. CDR3 in DNA: TGCAGTGCTAGAGGGACAGCCAAAAACATTCAGTACTTC.

The chain couples TRBV11-3 to TRBJ2-1; 11 bases match TRBD2. Germline CDR1 is SGHNT and CDR2 is YENEEA. CDR3 length: 14 residues. V was clipped by 5 bases and J by 5 bases; unmatched bases: 2. The CDR3 coding sequence is TGTGCCAGCAGCCGGGGACTAGCGGACAATGAGCAGTTCTTC. Protein sequence: CASSRGLADNEQFF.

V gene TRBV28 combines with J gene TRBJ1-2; D not certain. Germline V gene sequence: CDR1 MDHEN, CDR2 SYDVKM. V was shortened by 11 bases and J by 4 bases, with 11 bases between the two germline ends. The CDR3 is 11 residues long. As DNA, the CDR3 is TGTGCCTCGCGGGATATCTATGGCTACACCTTC. Translating it yields CASRDIYGYTF.

This clonotype was found a few times. The chain links TRBV6-2 or TRBV6-3 to TRBJ2-7, with TRBD2 matching over 9 bases. The CDR3 sequence is 17 residues long. CDR1 and CDR2 (germline): MNHEY, SVGEGT. Losses at the gene ends were 0 bases for V and 5 bases for J; bases not matched to a gene: 11. The CDR3 DNA sequence: TGTGCCAGCAGTTACTCGGAGGGAGCGGGAGGATCCCACGAGCAGTACTTC. Its translation: CASSYSEGAGGSHEQYF.

This clonotype was observed a few times. The V and J genes are TRBV15 and TRBJ2-7; 8 nucleotides line up with TRBD1. J gave up 2 bases and V 0 bases, and 0 bases lay outside the gene matches. CDR3 length: 14 residues. Germline V gene lookup returns CDR1 LNHNV and CDR2 YYDKDF (reference sequence). DNA for the CDR3: TGTGCCACCAGCAGAGAGGGACAGGCCTACGAGCAGTACTTC. Encoded protein: CATSREGQAYEQYF.

At least ten counts were recorded for this clonotype. The rearrangement uses TRBV5-1 and TRBJ1-5, with TRBD1 matching 11 bases. This CDR3 has 15 residues. CDR1 and CDR2 from the germline V gene are SGHRS and YFSETQ. Germline trimming cut 4 bases from V and 7 bases from J; bases unmatched to any gene: 7. CDR3 in amino acids: CASSPGTGGGQPQHF. The CDR3 nucleotides are TGCGCCAGCAGCCCAGGGACAGGGGGAGGCCAGCCCCAGCATTTT.

This clonotype occurred many times. The rearrangement uses TRBV5-5 and TRBJ2-3, with TRBD2 matching 10 bases. From germline, CDR1 is SGHKS and CDR2 YYEKEE (reference sequence). The CDR3 is made up of 17 amino acids. V gave up 4 bases and J gave up 6 bases; unmatched junction bases: 14. The CDR3 spells CASSGSLAGDWLDTQYF. The CDR3, as DNA: TGTGCCAGCAGCGGTTCGCTAGCGGGGGACTGGTTGGATACGCAGTATTTT.

This sequence joins TRBV7-6 and TRBJ2-3; D unclear. CDR3 size: 15 residues. Trimming took off 5 bases at V and 5 bases at J, with 17 bases between the two ends. The germline V gene encodes CDR1 SGHVS and CDR2 FNYEAQ. The CDR3 protein is CASSTSDKGGDTQYF. DNA of the CDR3: TGTGCCAGCAGCACCTCTGACAAGGGTGGAGATACGCAGTATTTT.

This clonotype was found many times. V is TRBV20-1 and J is TRBJ2-3; 7 positions agree with TRBD2. Germline-derived CDR1 and CDR2 are DFQATT and SNEGSKA (reference sequence). V lost 3 bases, J lost 3 bases, and 6 bases stayed unmatched. The CDR3 has 14 residues. CDR3 region: CSARGGRETDTQYF. For the CDR3, the DNA is TGCAGTGCTAGGGGAGGGCGGGAGACAGATACGCAGTATTTT.

This clonotype was picked up many times. This chain connects TRBV2 to TRBJ2-6; D could derive from TRBD1 or TRBD2 (7 bases each). V was shortened by 2 bases and J by 0 bases, with 17 bases between the two germline ends. This CDR3 spans 19 amino acids. The germline V gene has CDR1 SNHLY and CDR2 FYNNEI. CDR3 in amino acids: CASSERGATGLSGANVLTF. CDR3 sequence (DNA): TGTGCCAGCAGTGAACGGGGGGCGACAGGGCTCTCTGGGGCCAACGTCCTGACTTTC. The variable domain in full, completed from reference TRBV2 and TRBJ2-6, reads EPEVTQTPSHQVTQMGQEVILRCVPISNHLYFYWYRQILGQKVEFLVSFYNNEISEKSEIFDDQFSVERPDGSNFTLKIRSTKLEDSAMYFCASSERGATGLSGANVLTFGAGSRLTVL.

This clonotype was observed many times. The chain joins TRBV20-1 to TRBJ1-1; D is uncertain. The CDR3 extends over 10 amino acids. Germline lookup yields CDR1 DFQATT and CDR2 SNEGSKA (reference sequence). The V gene lost 1 base and the J gene lost 5 bases, with 2 bases spanning the gap. For the CDR3, the DNA is TGCAGTGCTAGAGGGACTGAAGCTTTCTTT. Protein: CSARGTEAFF.

This clonotype was observed a handful of times. The V call is TRBV20-1, the J call TRBJ1-3; no clear D. The CDR3 spans 15 residues. In germline, CDR1 is DFQATT, CDR2 SNEGSKA (reference sequence). The germline V and J ends were trimmed by 3 bases and 4 bases, with 16 bases remaining between them. CDR3 in DNA: TGCAGTGCTAGCCCTTCTGCCGGGTCCGGAAACACCATATATTTT. This sequence encodes CSASPSAGSGNTIYF.

This clonotype has a handful of counts. The chain employs TRBV28 and TRBJ1-4; 7 bases map to TRBD1. Germline V gene lookup returns CDR1 MDHEN and CDR2 SYDVKM. CDR3 length: 16 residues. Unmatched junction bases numbered 3, after V lost 2 bases and J lost 0 bases. CDR3 sequence: CASSLSGTATNEKLFF. The CDR3 bases are TGTGCCAGCAGTTTAAGTGGGACAGCAACTAATGAAAAACTGTTTTTT.

CDR3 region: CASSSNGDYGYTF. The CDR3 nucleotides are TGTGCCAGCTCGTCGAACGGTGACTATGGCTACACCTTC. J is TRBJ1-2 and V is TRBV18; D gene unclear. Trimming cost V 6 bases and J 3 bases, with 11 bases left between them. CDR3 length: 13 amino acids. Germline V CDR1 and CDR2: KGHSH, LQKENI.

The chain couples TRBV18 to TRBJ2-3, with TRBD2 matching 8 bases. V gave up 2 bases and J gave up 0 bases; unmatched junction bases: 4. This CDR3 comprises 16 residues. CDR1 KGHSH and CDR2 LQKENI come from the germline V gene. CDR3 amino acids: CASSPSPSGSTDTQYF. DNA of the CDR3: TGTGCCAGCTCACCAAGTCCTAGCGGGAGCACAGATACGCAGTATTTT.

This clonotype has a count of ten or more. The chain has TRBV6-5 and TRBJ2-7; 7 bases agree with TRBD2. The CDR3 consists of 15 residues. Trimming at V came to 2 bases and at J to 6 bases, leaving 10 bases not matched to a gene. CDR1 is MNHEY, CDR2 SVGAGI, per germline. Here the CDR3 reads CASSYDKRGSGEQYV. The CDR3 DNA sequence: TGTGCCAGCAGTTACGACAAGCGGGGATCTGGCGAGCAGTACGTC.